This TCR beta chain was profiled in a study of blood T cell repertoires in COVID-19. Study as a whole: From T cells, B-cell-depleted T cells, or PBMCs came the material, which was cDNA or gDNA.

Method: immunoSEQ multiplex PCR; TCRdb's copy keeps in-frame clones and lacks some. The profile shows around 160,000 clones, around 80% of them singletons. Participants had their cohort set by participant-reported clinical history. Recovered Cohort 3 donors showed two negative PCRs, clearance, or symptom resolution. CDR1 and CDR2 from the germline V gene are MNHEY and SVGAGI. J was trimmed by 1 base and V by 4 bases; bases with no gene match: 7. This CDR3 comprises 16 residues. This clone was counted a single time. Source material: PBMCs or T cells enriched from blood (not recorded which). The rearrangement links TRBV6-5 to TRBJ1-5; 7 nucleotides align to TRBD1. This sequence originates from a woman aged 55-75 years who had recovered from COVID-19. The DNA for the CDR3 is TGTGCCAGCAGTTCAGGAGACAGGGCGAGCAATCAGCCCCAGCATTTT. Translated, it gives CASSSGDRASNQPQHF.